The sequence of this T cell receptor (beta chain) was determined in a study of cytomegalovirus exposure and HLA in healthy donors. Primers for the PCR totalled 60 Vbeta and 13 Jbeta. TCRdb's table, derived via immunoSEQ multiplex PCR, lists solely in-frame clones and lacks some. This table has 55,000 to 90,000 clones, around 78% appearing once. Sequencing was carried out using PBMCs. The receptor's source is a man aged 50 or older in good health and CMV-seronegative.

The CDR3 here is CATSRGRTGGTEAFF. CDR3 sequence (DNA): TGTGCCACCAGCAGAGGCCGTACAGGGGGGACTGAAGCTTTCTTT. The V call is TRBV15, the J call TRBJ1-1; 8 nucleotides match TRBD1. The germline CDR1 and CDR2 sequences are LNHNV and YYDKDF (reference sequence). The CDR3 has 15 residues. V shed 1 base and J 5 bases; nucleotides not matched to a gene: 6.